The 7 T cell receptor beta chains given below trace back to one sample, sequenced in a study of blood T cell repertoires in COVID-19. Produced via immunoSEQ multiplex PCR; TCRdb's table is partial and in-frame only. The sample lists over 250,000 clones; about 89% were seen once. The sample consisted of peripheral blood. These TCRs come from a man over 45 with acute or convalescent COVID-19.

This rearrangement joins TRBV5-1 to TRBJ2-3, with D perhaps TRBD1 (5 bases). Trimming cost V 3 bases and J 5 bases, with 16 bases left between them. The CDR3 runs 15 residues. The V gene's germline CDR1 is SGHRS and CDR2 YFSETQ. CDR3 residues: CASSYNPDRGDTQYF. CDR3 DNA sequence: TGCGCCAGCAGCTACAACCCCGACAGAGGAGATACGCAGTATTTT.

This chain joins TRBV2 and TRBJ1-4, with D uncertain. The CDR3 spans 14 residues. Germline lookup yields CDR1 SNHLY and CDR2 FYNNEI. Trimming removed 6 bases from V and 5 bases from J, with 13 bases in between. CDR3 sequence reads: CASRVRAGNEKLFF. Here the CDR3 DNA reads TGTGCCAGCAGGGTGAGGGCGGGCAATGAAAAACTGTTTTTT.

In this sample, this clone turned up a few times. This chain links TRBV11-3 with TRBJ1-1; D gene uncertain. This CDR3 spans 13 amino acids. The V gene's germline CDR1 is SGHNT and CDR2 YENEEA. With 5 bases removed from V and 1 base from J, the gap between germline ends came to 8 bases. CDR3 loop: CASSLNTNTEAFF. The CDR3 region has the DNA TGTGCCAGCAGCCTCAACACGAACACTGAAGCTTTCTTT.

The V gene is TRBV5-6, the J gene TRBJ2-5; the D is unclear. Per germline, CDR1 SGHDT and CDR2 YYEEEE. The length of the CDR3 is 13 residues. The V gene lost 0 bases and the J gene lost 7 bases, with 10 bases spanning the gap. DNA for the CDR3: TGTGCCAGCAGCTTGGACTCTCCGAGGACCCAGTACTTC. This gives the protein CASSLDSPRTQYF. The full variable domain, completed using reference TRBV5-6 and TRBJ2-5, is DAGVTQSPTHLIKTRGQQVTLRCSPKSGHDTVSWYQQALGQGPQFIFQYYEEEERQRGNFPDRFSGHQFPNYSSELNVNALLLGDSALYLCASSLDSPRTQYFGPGTRLLVL.

The chain carries TRBV10-3 and TRBJ2-1, with 10 bases that match TRBD2. Germline V gives CDR1 ENHRY, CDR2 SYGVKD. The CDR3 is 15 residues long. J gave up 1 base and V 5 bases, and 2 bases lay outside the gene matches. The CDR3 sequence: CAISLLAGSYNEQFF. In DNA form, the CDR3 reads TGTGCCATCAGTCTACTAGCGGGGTCCTACAATGAGCAGTTCTTC.

The CDR3 DNA reads as TGTGCCAGCAGCCGGGGACGGGGGGAAGAGACCCAGTACTTC. Protein: CASSRGRGEETQYF. This chain uses TRBV13 with TRBJ2-5; 7 bases agree with TRBD2. This CDR3 has 14 amino acids. V lost 5 bases to trimming and J lost 3 bases; unmatched junction nucleotides: 6. CDR1 PRHDT and CDR2 FYEKMQ come from the germline V gene (reference sequence).

The chain employs TRBV10-3 and TRBJ1-1, with 7 positions matching TRBD1. Germline CDR1 ENHRY, CDR2 SYGVKD. The CDR3 sequence is 13 residues long. Unmatched junction bases numbered 6, after V lost 7 bases and J lost 4 bases. The CDR3 region has the DNA TGTGCCATCACCGTCGACAGGGTCACTGAAGCTTTCTTT. This codes for CAITVDRVTEAFF.